A selection of T cell receptor beta chains follows, all from one sample in a study of blood T cell repertoires in COVID-19. TCRdb keeps only in-frame clones here, not all; method: immunoSEQ multiplex PCR. The table has approximately 200,000 clones, about 80% seen once. The sample consisted of peripheral blood. The origin of the receptors is a woman older than 75 with COVID-19, enrolled during active disease. Both conserved end residues are trimmed from each CDR3. Fields, in order: V gene, D gene, CDR3 protein. A D gene is named only where the DNA matches it firmly.

TRBV6-7 NA ASRTDLVSPRSEKLF
TRBV10-3 NA AISDPDRPPDTIY
TRBV19 NA ASSISRANYGYT
TRBV6-6 TRBD1 ASTPSRGLNGYT
TRBV19 NA ASRALADEQF
TRBV5-4 TRBD2 ASSLSAGGETQY
TRBV9 TRBD1 ASSAHAYAGTVSGNTIY
TRBV7-2 NA ASSLKRQASSYNSPLH
TRBV6-1 NA ASSERTVGSYEQY
TRBV5-1 NA ASSVTGQTDTQY
TRBV6-5 TRBD1 ASSGQGVSYNEQF
TRBV5-6 TRBD1 ASSRTGDQPQH
TRBV7-9 NA ASSLVSGYGGEKLF
TRBV5-1 NA ASSFANTGELF
TRBV4-2 NA ASSQDRNTPNYGYT
TRBV27 NA ASSLSPPGEGPLH
TRBV16 TRBD1 ASSRSRRQGATEAF
TRBV5-1 NA ASSSGGLNNEQF
TRBV3-1/TRBV3-2 NA ASSQDPGTQQF
TRBV6-5 TRBD2 ASRGAGGQQY
TRBV11-2 TRBD1 ASSLAAGGMETQY
TRBV5-1 NA ASSLGHGGTGNTIY
TRBV25-1 NA ASSESKILPNTEAF
TRBV7-9 TRBD1 ASSAGQDYGYT